The clone carrying this T cell receptor beta chain was seen only once. As yet, its antigen is unknown. The sample comes from a study of lymphopenia after photon versus proton radiotherapy. Whole-study findings and limits: Better survival with proton therapy was suggested as possible, not demonstrated.

Trimming removed 3 bases from V and 6 bases from J, with 12 bases in between. This CDR3 is 13 amino acids long. From germline, CDR1 is LNHDA and CDR2 SQIVND (reference sequence). The protocol was immunoSEQ multiplex PCR, while the TCRdb copy is restricted to in-frame clones and leaves out a portion. This table holds 22,000 or so clones, 84% found once. The clonotype comes from a woman between 50 and 59 years old with pancreatic cancer. This sequence joins TRBV19 and TRBJ2-7; maybe TRBD1 (5 bases). Sequenced here: peripheral blood, sampled from a patient treated with photon-based radiotherapy. In DNA, the CDR3 is TGTGCCAGTAGTATGTGGGGCGGCTCCGAGCAGTACTTC. Its protein is CASSMWGGSEQYF.